Below are 9 T cell receptor beta chains sequenced from a single sample in a study of regulatory T cells in long-lasting Graves disease. Time point reported: newly diagnosed GD, antithyroid drugs for less than 3 months. The authors made the TCR library using RNA they extracted from PBMCs. Libraries of TCR beta came from iRepertoire HTBI primers plus Arm-PCR of CDR3 regions. TCRdb independently ran MiXCR on the multiplex PCR reads; one entry per CDR3 protein. The table shows roughly 430,000 distinct CDR3 sequences, with around 17% occurring only once. These data were likewise used in another study, on T cells in Graves' hyperthyroidism and ophthalmopathy.

Specimen: peripheral blood mononuclear cells (PBMCs), collected at new diagnosis, from a patient treated with antithyroid drugs. The receptors shown here come from a young woman with Graves disease.

The chain carries TRBV2 and TRBJ2-7; 11 bases match TRBD2. CDR1 is SNHLY, CDR2 FYNNEI, per germline. V dropped 5 bases and J dropped 7; count of bases not matched to a gene: 7. The CDR3 is made up of 14 amino acids. CDR3 sequence (DNA): TGTGCCAGCAGTCGACTAGCGGGATACAATGAGCAGTACTTC. Translation gives CASSRLAGYNEQYF.

This rearrangement joins TRBV30 to TRBJ2-5; TRBD1 matches 7 bases. V lost 5 bases, J lost 7 bases, and 7 bases stayed unmatched. This CDR3 is 12 amino acids long. Per the germline V gene, CDR1 is GTSNPN and CDR2 is SVGIG (reference sequence). The CDR3 sequence is CAWSTGDGTQYF. CDR3 nucleotide sequence: TGTGCCTGGTCAACAGGGGACGGGACCCAGTACTTC.

This clonotype came up a few times. A read error is possible here, since a much larger clone lies one base away. This chain uses TRBV30 with TRBJ1-5; 7 bases line up with TRBD1. CDR1 is GTSNPN and CDR2 is SVGIG in the germline V gene (reference sequence). The CDR3 contains 15 residues. The CDR3: CAWSRGQGGNQPRHF. For the CDR3, the DNA is TGTGCCTGGAGTAGGGGGCAAGGAGGCAATCAGCCCCGGCATTTT.

This clonotype was detected many times. The J gene is TRBJ2-1, the V gene TRBV27, with TRBD2 matching over 11 bases. The CDR3 covers 20 residues. V trimming: 5 bases; J trimming: 0 bases; junction bases outside the gene matches: 15. Germline-derived CDR1 and CDR2 are MNHEY and SMNVEV (reference sequence). The CDR3 DNA follows: TGTGCCAGCAGTCCCGTTGGGCTAGCGGGAGGCCATAGCTCCTACAATGAGCAGTTCTTC. Translation: CASSPVGLAGGHSSYNEQFF.

This clonotype was found many times. The chain employs TRBV10-3 and TRBJ2-7; weak D call: TRBD2 (5 bases). In germline, CDR1 is ENHRY, CDR2 SYGVKD. The CDR3 is made up of 13 amino acids. Trimming pared 4 bases from V and 4 bases from J, leaving 11 bases between. The CDR3 DNA is TGTGCCATCAGTGGGACTGTTGGATACGAGCAGTACTTC. Amino acids: CAISGTVGYEQYF.

Worth noting for this clonotype: A much larger clone lies one base from this, so it may be a read error. This chain links TRBV6-2 or TRBV6-3 with TRBJ1-4; TRBD1 agrees at 8 bases. The germline gives CDR1 MNHEY, CDR2 SVGEGT. V was pared by 5 bases and J by 3 bases, with 2 bases of the junction left unmatched. This CDR3 comprises 14 residues. CDR3 sequence (DNA): TGTGCCAGCAGTGACAGGGGTGCTAATGAAAAACTGTTTTTT. This sequence encodes CASSDRGANEKLFF.

This clonotype was detected a few times. The J gene is TRBJ2-1, the V gene TRBV6-2 or TRBV6-3, with TRBD2 identical over 7 bases. V lost 0 bases, J lost 2 bases, and 4 bases stayed unmatched. CDR3 size: 16 residues. Germline V gives CDR1 MNHEY, CDR2 SVGEGT. The CDR3 sequence: CASSYSEGGAYNEQFF. CDR3 sequence (DNA): TGTGCCAGCAGTTACTCGGAGGGAGGGGCCTACAATGAGCAGTTCTTC.

This clonotype was detected many times. V is TRBV28 and J is TRBJ2-1; D gene unclear. Trimming took off 5 bases at V and 7 bases at J, with 15 bases between the two ends. CDR1 and CDR2 from the germline V gene are MDHEN and SYDVKM. This CDR3 comprises 14 residues. This chain's CDR3 is CASSTYDGLNEQFF. The DNA for the CDR3 is TGTGCCAGCAGTACATACGACGGCCTTAATGAGCAGTTCTTC. The full variable domain, rest sourced from reference TRBV28 and TRBJ2-1, is DVKVTQSSRYLVKRTGEKVFLECVQDMDHENMFWYRQDPGLGLRLIYFSYDVKMKEKGDIPEGYSVSREKKERFSLILESASTNQTSMYLCASSTYDGLNEQFFGPGTRLTVL.

This clonotype appeared a few times. This chain joins TRBV7-2 and TRBJ1-6, with D perhaps matching TRBD1 (6 bases). The germline V and J ends were trimmed by 1 base and 8 bases, with 21 bases remaining between them. CDR1 is SGHTA and CDR2 is FQGNSA in the germline V gene. The CDR3 runs to 18 residues. The CDR3 sequence: CASSLDRALPAHYSPLHF. CDR3 bases: TGTGCCAGCAGCTTAGACAGGGCTCTACCCGCGCACTATTCACCCCTCCACTTT. Drawing the rest from reference TRBV7-2 and TRBJ1-6, the complete variable domain is GAGVSQSPSNKVTEKGKDVELRCDPISGHTALYWYRQSLGQGLEFLIYFQGNSAPDKSGLPSDRFSAERTGGSVSTLTIQRTQQEDSAVYLCASSLDRALPAHYSPLHFGNGTRLTVT.